The T cell receptor (beta chain) described here comes from a study of blood T cell repertoires in COVID-19. CDR3 length: 13 amino acids. V shed 4 bases and J 3 bases; nucleotides not matched to a gene: 1. Germline CDR1 is MNHEY and CDR2 is SMNVEV (reference sequence). This table comes from immunoSEQ multiplex PCR, and its TCRdb copy is limited to in-frame clones, with some not included. This table has under 140,000 clones, more than 75% appearing once. The sample comprised peripheral blood. The clonotype was recovered from a woman between 50 and 59 years old with acute or convalescent COVID-19. This chain connects TRBV27 to TRBJ2-7; TRBD1 matches 9 bases. CDR3 nucleotides: TGTGCCAGCAGTTGGGGACAGGGCTACGAGCAGTACTTC. Its translation: CASSWGQGYEQYF.